The entry that follows covers one T cell receptor beta chain sequence. Its specificity is not known. Sequence at one end of the junction differs from germline and may be a read error. This entry comes from a study of read filtering for tumor transcriptome and immune sequencing. Study information: Revised staging placed eight or nine patients in R-ISS I, some 17 in II, 6 or 7 in III. Findings of the study overall: Even smaller IR-seq throughput identified most shared clonotypes.

Molecular barcoded adaptors covering alpha/delta and beta/gamma chains were used on 400 ng RNA. TCRdb passed the reads through MiXCR, listing each CDR3 protein once. The repertoire holds tens of thousands of distinct CDR3 sequences, with approximately 14% as singletons. CDR1 is MDHEN, CDR2 SYDVKM, per germline. The CDR3 spans 17 residues. The V call is TRBV28, the J call TRBJ2-5, with TRBD2 matching 7 bases. This TCR came from a donor aged 40 or over with multiple myeloma. Sequencing was done on a sample of a population of CD138-negative cells sorted from bone marrow. The CDR3 here is CASSFSFLAENQEAQYF. For the CDR3, the DNA is TGTGCCAGCAGTTTCTCCTTCCTAGCGGAGAACCAAGAGGCCCAGTACTTC.